Following are 28 T cell receptor beta chains from one sample sequenced in a study of blood T cell repertoires in COVID-19. Data came from immunoSEQ multiplex PCR; TCRdb stores just in-frame clones and leaves some out. Of 500,000 or so clones in the sample, roughly 90% were seen once. The sequencing input was PBMCs or T cells enriched from blood (not recorded which). Every receptor here comes from a woman aged 18-30 years who had recovered from COVID-19.

V usage is TRBV12-5 and J usage is TRBJ1-2; D is perhaps TRBD1 (5 bases). The germline gives CDR1 LGHNT, CDR2 FRNRAP. With 2 bases removed from V and 1 base from J, the gap between germline ends came to 14 bases. The CDR3 length is 16 residues. CDR3 sequence (DNA): TGTGCTAGTGGTTTGCCAGGGACTGCTCTTAACTATGGCTACACCTTC. Its translation is CASGLPGTALNYGYTF.

The chain recombines TRBV5-6 with TRBJ2-5; tentatively, D is TRBD2 (6 bases). The CDR3 covers 15 residues. The germline V and J ends were trimmed by 3 bases and 1 base, with 13 bases remaining between them. Per germline, CDR1 SGHDT and CDR2 YYEEEE. CDR3: CASSSPGLSQETQYF. The CDR3 coding sequence is TGTGCCAGCAGCTCCCCGGGACTCTCCCAAGAGACCCAGTACTTC.

This chain joins TRBV6-5 and TRBJ2-1; TRBD2 is a possible D gene (6 bases). CDR3 length equals 14 residues. The V end was cut by 2 bases, the J end by 2 bases, with 7 bases between. CDR1 MNHEY and CDR2 SVGAGI come from the germline V gene. Here the CDR3 reads CASSYREAYNEQFF. As DNA, the CDR3 is TGTGCCAGCAGTTACAGGGAGGCCTACAATGAGCAGTTCTTC.

This rearrangement joins TRBV28 to TRBJ1-3; D unresolved. Germline assignment: CDR1 MDHEN and CDR2 SYDVKM. There are 17 residues in the CDR3. V lost 6 bases to trimming and J lost 0 bases, with 18 bases between them. The CDR3 reads CASSPPIESGSGNTIYF. CDR3 sequence (DNA): TGTGCCAGCAGCCCCCCAATCGAGTCCGGCTCTGGAAACACCATATATTTT.

This chain links TRBV3-1 (or the pseudogene TRBV3-2) with TRBJ1-4; a weak D match, TRBD1 (6 bases). Germline CDR1 and CDR2: LGHDT and YNNKEL (reference sequence). CDR3 length: 15 residues. V was cut by 3 bases and J by 3 bases, with 11 bases left in between. CDR3 DNA sequence: TGTGCCAGCAGCCAGACGGGGGGGCCTAATGAAAAACTGTTTTTT. As protein: CASSQTGGPNEKLFF.

The V call is TRBV28, the J call TRBJ2-5; possibly TRBD1 for D (5 bases). Looked up from germline, CDR1 is MDHEN and CDR2 is SYDVKM. The length of the CDR3 is 13 residues. Trimming shortened V by 3 bases and J by 5 bases, and 10 bases separated the two germline ends. CDR3 amino acids: CASSFSGYETQYF. CDR3 in DNA: TGTGCCAGCAGTTTTTCAGGGTACGAGACCCAGTACTTC. Looking up the rest from reference TRBV28 and TRBJ2-5 gives the full variable domain: DVKVTQSSRYLVKRTGEKVFLECVQDMDHENMFWYRQDPGLGLRLIYFSYDVKMKEKGDIPEGYSVSREKKERFSLILESASTNQTSMYLCASSFSGYETQYFGPGTRLLVL.

The gene calls are TRBV4-1 and TRBJ2-5; D call uncertain. Germline values: CDR1 MGHRA, CDR2 YSYEKL. The CDR3 has 15 residues. Trimming shortened V by 0 bases and J by 7 bases, and 15 bases separated the two germline ends. The CDR3: CASSQEGGKERTQYF. The CDR3 DNA sequence: TGCGCCAGCAGCCAAGAAGGCGGAAAGGAAAGGACCCAGTACTTC.

CDR3 DNA: TGTGCCAGCATAAGGACAGGCTGGAACACTGAAGCTTTCTTT. Encoded protein: CASIRTGWNTEAFF. The chain links TRBV27 to TRBJ1-1, with 7 positions matching TRBD1. This CDR3 is 14 amino acids long. V dropped 7 bases and J dropped 1; count of bases not matched to a gene: 6. In germline, CDR1 is MNHEY, CDR2 SMNVEV (reference sequence).

The chain carries TRBV30 and TRBJ1-1, with D possibly being TRBD1 (6 bases). Trimming stripped 4 bases from V and 0 bases from J, with 24 bases between. Germline V gene sequence: CDR1 GTSNPN, CDR2 SVGIG (reference sequence). The CDR3 spans 18 residues. The CDR3 loop is CAWITSDLRGLMNTEAFF. As DNA, the CDR3 is TGTGCCTGGATTACTTCCGACCTCAGGGGCCTTATGAACACTGAAGCTTTCTTT.

This clone was seen more than once but under ten times. This chain joins TRBV10-1 and TRBJ1-6, with a possible D match to TRBD1 (5 bases). The germline V gene encodes CDR1 WNHNN and CDR2 SYGVQD (reference sequence). CDR3 size: 16 residues. Trimming took off 6 bases at V and 9 bases at J, with 21 bases between the two ends. CDR3 amino acids: CASRIRASPQGSPLHF. CDR3 coding DNA: TGCGCCAGCAGAATCCGGGCCTCGCCCCAGGGTTCACCCCTCCACTTT.

The chain links TRBV10-3 to TRBJ2-3, with 9 bases aligning to TRBD2. Germline loops: CDR1 ENHRY, CDR2 SYGVKD. J was trimmed by 2 bases and V by 4 bases; bases with no gene match: 7. The CDR3 length is 16 residues. This CDR3 is CAISVAGDSFTDTQYF. In DNA form, the CDR3 reads TGTGCCATCAGTGTAGCGGGGGACAGCTTCACAGATACGCAGTATTTT.

This clone was seen a single time. The chain carries TRBV10-3 and TRBJ2-5, with a tentative D call TRBD2 (6 bases). Trimming shortened V by 11 bases and J by 5 bases, and 21 bases separated the two germline ends. The germline gives CDR1 ENHRY, CDR2 SYGVKD. The CDR3 has 14 residues. The CDR3 nucleotides read TGTGCCTCCCGGGACTTCCATGCGTCGGAGACCCAGTACTTC. Its translation is CASRDFHASETQYF.

The CDR3 spells CASSPEGSAIGTQYF. The CDR3 nucleotides read TGTGCCAGCTCACCGGAGGGATCAGCAATAGGGACCCAGTACTTC. The chain uses TRBV18 and TRBJ2-5; tentative D call: TRBD2 (6 bases). This CDR3 region has 15 residues. Trimming removed 3 bases at V and 7 bases at J, with 18 bases between. Germline loops: CDR1 KGHSH, CDR2 LQKENI.

The V call is TRBV25-1, the J call TRBJ1-6; 8 bases agree with TRBD1. Trimming cost V 0 bases and J 11 bases; bases outside gene matches: 6. Germline V gene sequence: CDR1 MGHDK, CDR2 SYGVNS. The CDR3 has 15 residues. The CDR3: CASSEYRGQVTPLHF. CDR3 nucleotide sequence: TGTGCCAGCAGTGAATATAGGGGACAGGTCACACCCCTCCACTTT. The variable domain in full, with the rest retrieved from reference TRBV25-1 and TRBJ1-6, is EADIYQTPRYLVIGTGKKITLECSQTMGHDKMYWYQQDPGMELHLIHYSYGVNSTEKGDLSSESTVSRIRTEHFPLTLESARPSHTSQYLCASSEYRGQVTPLHFGNGTRLTVT.

The chain links TRBV6-5 to TRBJ1-6; 9 nucleotides match TRBD1. The CDR3 has 15 residues. V trimming: 4 bases; J trimming: 6 bases; junction bases outside the gene matches: 4. From germline, CDR1 is MNHEY and CDR2 SVGAGI. The DNA for the CDR3 is TGTGCCAGCAGTTGGGACAGGGCAGGTAATTCACCCCTCCACTTT. Residues: CASSWDRAGNSPLHF.

V gene TRBV7-9 combines with J gene TRBJ2-7; 8 nucleotides line up with TRBD2. Trimming took 5 bases from V and 2 from J; bases not matched to a gene: 14. Germline V gene data show CDR1 as SEHNR and CDR2 as FQNEAQ (reference sequence). The CDR3 runs 17 residues. CDR3 nucleotides: TGTGCCAGCAGCCCCCGAGCGGGAGCGGGGGAAACCTACGAGCAGTACTTC. Translating gives CASSPRAGAGETYEQYF.

The genes are TRBV29-1 and TRBJ2-5, with 10 bases aligning to TRBD1. CDR1 is SQVTM and CDR2 is ANQGSEA in the germline V gene. V dropped 7 bases and J dropped 4; count of bases not matched to a gene: 12. This CDR3 has 15 amino acids. CDR3 DNA: TGCAGCGCGGAGCCTGACAGGGGGCTATCAGAGACCCAGTACTTC. This codes for CSAEPDRGLSETQYF.

The rearrangement joins TRBV7-9 to TRBJ2-3; D is unresolved. The CDR3 extends over 16 amino acids. Germline CDR1 reads SEHNR; CDR2 reads FQNEAQ (reference sequence). With 4 bases removed from V and 3 bases from J, the gap between germline ends came to 17 bases. Here the CDR3 DNA reads TGTGCCAGCAGCTCCCTCCGGTTGAGCGAGACAGATACGCAGTATTTT. This gives the protein CASSSLRLSETDTQYF.

The chain carries TRBV11-2 and TRBJ2-1; 9 bases fit TRBD1. The CDR3 sequence is 15 residues long. V was clipped by 5 bases and J by 4 bases; unmatched bases: 6. From germline, CDR1 is SGHAT and CDR2 FQNNGV. CDR3 sequence reads: CASSLDRGVYNEQFF. The CDR3 DNA is TGTGCCAGCAGCCTCGACAGGGGGGTTTACAATGAGCAGTTCTTC.

CDR3 bases: TGTGCCAGCAGTCCGGACAGGGGGACGCAGTATTTT. Its translation is CASSPDRGTQYF. The V gene is TRBV6-2 or TRBV6-3, the J gene TRBJ2-3; TRBD1 agrees at 10 bases. Germline assignment: CDR1 MNHEY and CDR2 SVGEGT. V lost 5 bases to trimming and J lost 9 bases; unmatched junction nucleotides: 2. This CDR3 spans 12 amino acids.

This sequence joins TRBV6-6 and TRBJ1-5; D unresolved. This CDR3 is 12 amino acids long. V was pared by 6 bases and J by 7 bases, with 10 bases between. Germline CDR1 is MNHNY and CDR2 is SVGAGI (reference sequence). DNA for the CDR3: TGTGCCAGCAGGTCATTGGAGCAGCCCCAGCATTTT. Its protein product is CASRSLEQPQHF.

V and J are TRBV28 and TRBJ1-2; TRBD1 is a possible D gene (5 bases). The germline gives CDR1 MDHEN, CDR2 SYDVKM. CDR3 size: 14 residues. The ends were cut back, 10 bases at V and 2 bases at J, with 17 bases in the middle. DNA for the CDR3: TGTGCCACCCCCCTGGGGCGGGGGAACTATGGCTACACCTTC. This codes for CATPLGRGNYGYTF.

The genes are TRBV18 and TRBJ1-3; D not certain. Trimming left V 4 bases short and J 0 bases short, with 16 bases between. The germline V gene encodes CDR1 KGHSH and CDR2 LQKENI. The CDR3 length is 17 residues. DNA for the CDR3: TGTGCCAGCTCACGCTTCTCCGGCGGGATCTCTGGAAACACCATATATTTT. Amino acids: CASSRFSGGISGNTIYF.

The rearrangement links TRBV28 to TRBJ2-1, with 10 bases lining up with TRBD2. The CDR3 covers 14 residues. Per germline, CDR1 MDHEN and CDR2 SYDVKM. The ends lost 6 bases at V and 3 bases at J; junction bases unmatched: 2. The CDR3 reads CASRGLAIYNEQFF. The CDR3 DNA is TGTGCCAGCAGGGGACTAGCGATCTACAATGAGCAGTTCTTC.

CDR3 residues: CASSARDEGAGQYF. CDR3 nucleotide sequence: TGTGCCAGCAGCGCCCGAGATGAGGGGGCCGGGCAGTACTTC. The chain has TRBV11-2 and TRBJ2-7, with TRBD1 identical over 7 bases. Germline CDR1 SGHAT, CDR2 FQNNGV. V dropped 5 bases and J dropped 9; count of bases not matched to a gene: 13. This CDR3 region has 14 residues.

This clone was picked up a small number of times. V is TRBV9 and J is TRBJ1-1, with 7 bases lining up with TRBD1. The V gene end was trimmed by 0 bases and the J gene end by 6 bases; junction bases not matched to a gene: 2. CDR3 length: 13 amino acids. Germline lookup yields CDR1 SGDLS and CDR2 YYNGEE. The CDR3 region is CASSVEGAAEAFF. In nucleotides, the CDR3 is TGTGCCAGCAGCGTAGAGGGGGCGGCTGAAGCTTTCTTT.

This clone came up a few times. This chain joins TRBV19 and TRBJ1-5; 9 nucleotides agree with TRBD1. CDR3 length: 14 residues. Per the germline V gene, CDR1 is LNHDA and CDR2 is SQIVND (reference sequence). Trimming removed 4 bases from V and 6 bases from J; junction bases left unmatched: 4. The CDR3 nucleotides are TGTGCCAGTAGTACTAGGACAGGGGCTCAGCCCCAGCATTTT. This codes for CASSTRTGAQPQHF. Drawing the rest from reference TRBV19 and TRBJ1-5, the complete variable domain is DGGITQSPKYLFRKEGQNVTLSCEQNLNHDAMYWYRQDPGQGLRLIYYSQIVNDFQKGDIAEGYSVSREKKESFPLTVTSAQKNPTAFYLCASSTRTGAQPQHFGDGTRLSIL.

This sequence joins TRBV2 and TRBJ1-5; the match to TRBD1 covers 10 bases. Germline CDR1 and CDR2: SNHLY and FYNNEI. V was pared by 7 bases and J by 2 bases, with 2 bases of the junction left unmatched. The CDR3 is 14 residues long. CDR3 loop: CASTGTGGNQPQHF. In DNA form, the CDR3 reads TGTGCCAGCACTGGGACAGGGGGCAATCAGCCCCAGCATTTT.